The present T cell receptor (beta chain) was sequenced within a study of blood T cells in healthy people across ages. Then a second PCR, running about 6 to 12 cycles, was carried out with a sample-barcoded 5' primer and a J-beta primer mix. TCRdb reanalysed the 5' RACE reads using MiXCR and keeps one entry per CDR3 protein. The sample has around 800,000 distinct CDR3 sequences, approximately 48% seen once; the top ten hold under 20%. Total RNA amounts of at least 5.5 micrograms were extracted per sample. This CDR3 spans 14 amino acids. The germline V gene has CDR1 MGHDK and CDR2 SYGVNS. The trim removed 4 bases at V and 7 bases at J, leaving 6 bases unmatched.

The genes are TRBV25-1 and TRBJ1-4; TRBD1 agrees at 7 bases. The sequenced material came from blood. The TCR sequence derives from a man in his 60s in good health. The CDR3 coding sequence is TGTGCCAGCAGTGCTCGACAGGGTAGTGAAAAACTGTTTTTT. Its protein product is CASSARQGSEKLFF. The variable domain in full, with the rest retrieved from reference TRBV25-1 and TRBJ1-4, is EADIYQTPRYLVIGTGKKITLECSQTMGHDKMYWYQQDPGMELHLIHYSYGVNSTEKGDLSSESTVSRIRTEHFPLTLESARPSHTSQYLCASSARQGSEKLFFGSGTQLSVL.